The 20 T cell receptor beta chains below were found in one sample sequenced in a study of untreated major depressive disorder. Clones were sequenced by immunoSEQ multiplex PCR, and TCRdb holds only the in-frame ones, with some missing. This sample has 20,000 to 25,000 clones, with 70% to 90% found just once. Sample: CD4+ T cells from PBMCs. The receptors stem from a woman aged 30 to 39 in good health.

The table lists this clone with a few counts. The genes are TRBV28 and TRBJ1-2; D unresolved. Deletions cut 6 bases from V and 2 bases from J, with 10 bases between. This CDR3 comprises 13 residues. Per the germline V gene, CDR1 is MDHEN and CDR2 is SYDVKM. CDR3 loop: CASSPQANYGYTF. The CDR3 DNA reads TGTGCCAGCAGCCCTCAGGCAAACTATGGCTACACCTTC.

The V gene is TRBV14, the J gene TRBJ1-1, with D unclear. V lost 2 bases and J 2 bases, leaving 6 bases between the germline ends. The CDR3 sequence is 13 residues long. In germline, CDR1 is SGHDN, CDR2 FVKESK. CDR3 in amino acids: CASSQSRNTEAFF. Written as DNA, the CDR3 is TGTGCCAGCAGCCAATCTCGTAACACTGAAGCTTTCTTT.

The chain uses TRBV15 and TRBJ2-4; 7 nucleotides line up with TRBD1. The CDR3 length is 16 residues. CDR1 is LNHNV, CDR2 YYDKDF, per germline (reference sequence). Unmatched junction bases numbered 5, after V lost 3 bases and J lost 0 bases. The CDR3 nucleotides are TGTGCCACCAGCAGGGAAGGGGGCGCAGCCAAAAACATTCAGTACTTC. This sequence encodes CATSREGGAAKNIQYF. The variable domain in full, completed from reference TRBV15 and TRBJ2-4, reads DAMVIQNPRYQVTQFGKPVTLSCSQTLNHNVMYWYQQKSSQAPKLLFHYYDKDFNNEADTPDNFQSRRPNTSFCFLDIRSPGLGDTAMYLCATSREGGAAKNIQYFGAGTRLSVL.

This chain connects TRBV7-2 to TRBJ2-7; TRBD2 matches at 7 bases. Germline V gene sequence: CDR1 SGHTA, CDR2 FQGNSA. After removal of 5 bases from V and 2 bases from J, the junction contained 6 bases not matched to a gene. The CDR3 is 14 amino acids. The CDR3 sequence is CASSQGSGAYEQYF. DNA of the CDR3: TGTGCCAGCAGCCAAGGCAGCGGGGCCTACGAGCAGTACTTC.

V usage is TRBV15 and J usage is TRBJ2-2; TRBD1 is a possible D gene (5 bases). CDR3 length: 16 residues. The V end lost 1 base, the J end lost 0 bases, and 9 bases lay between the germline ends. CDR1 is LNHNV, CDR2 YYDKDF, per germline (reference sequence). CDR3: CATSRGGQANTGELFF. The CDR3, as DNA: TGTGCCACCAGCAGAGGTGGACAAGCGAACACCGGGGAGCTGTTTTTT.

The chain combines TRBV2 with TRBJ1-5; D might be TRBD1 (6 bases). This CDR3 spans 13 amino acids. V was shortened by 7 bases and J by 5 bases, with 12 bases between the two germline ends. Per germline, CDR1 SNHLY and CDR2 FYNNEI. The CDR3 here is CASNRVMDQPQHF. CDR3 sequence (DNA): TGTGCCAGCAACAGGGTTATGGATCAGCCCCAGCATTTT.

V and J are TRBV7-8 and TRBJ2-7; 7 nucleotides match TRBD2. The CDR3 loop spans 16 amino acids. Germline-derived CDR1 and CDR2 are SGHVS and FQNEAQ. The ends lost 5 bases at V and 4 bases at J; junction bases unmatched: 14. The CDR3 DNA follows: TGTGCCAGCAGCGAAGACCTAGCGGCAAGCCTTTACGAGCAGTACTTC. Its translation is CASSEDLAASLYEQYF.

V usage is TRBV19 and J usage is TRBJ2-3; D is perhaps TRBD1 or TRBD2 (5 bases each). Germline values: CDR1 LNHDA, CDR2 SQIVND (reference sequence). V shed 5 bases and J shed 4 bases, with 25 bases lying between them. The CDR3 contains 18 residues. The CDR3 reads CASSWASRLRGDPDTQYF. Here the CDR3 DNA reads TGTGCCAGTAGTTGGGCTTCGCGACTGAGGGGAGACCCAGATACGCAGTATTTT.

The chain joins TRBV11-2 to TRBJ2-7; D gene uncertain. Germline V gene lookup returns CDR1 SGHAT and CDR2 FQNNGV. The CDR3 consists of 11 residues. V was clipped by 5 bases and J by 3 bases, with 5 bases between them. The CDR3 coding sequence is TGTGCCAGCAGCAACCGCTACGAGCAGTACTTC. This sequence encodes CASSNRYEQYF.

This rearrangement joins TRBV18 to TRBJ1-1, with 9 bases identical to TRBD1. Trimming at V came to 4 bases and at J to 2 bases, leaving 2 bases not matched to a gene. The CDR3 is made up of 14 amino acids. The germline V gene has CDR1 KGHSH and CDR2 LQKENI. CDR3 nucleotides: TGTGCCAGCTCACGACAGGGGGTAAACACTGAAGCTTTCTTT. Its protein is CASSRQGVNTEAFF.

The CDR3 sequence is CASSGDNWGLGYGYTF. For the CDR3, the DNA is TGCGCCAGCAGCGGTGACAATTGGGGCCTTGGTTATGGCTACACCTTC. The V call is TRBV5-1, the J call TRBJ1-2, with a possible D match to TRBD1 (5 bases). Germline V gene data show CDR1 as SGHRS and CDR2 as YFSETQ. Trimming removed 4 bases from V and 5 bases from J, with 21 bases in between. The CDR3 loop spans 16 amino acids.

The rearrangement uses TRBV9 and TRBJ2-5, with D perhaps being TRBD1 or TRBD2 (5 bases each). With 1 base removed from V and 5 bases from J, the gap between germline ends came to 9 bases. CDR3 length: 13 amino acids. Per the germline V gene, CDR1 is SGDLS and CDR2 is YYNGEE. CDR3 protein: CASSVMGRETQYF. In DNA, the CDR3 is TGTGCCAGCAGCGTAATGGGACGGGAGACCCAGTACTTC.

Only one count was recorded for this clone. The chain couples TRBV29-1 to TRBJ2-2; 7 nucleotides match TRBD1. The germline V gene has CDR1 SQVTM and CDR2 ANQGSEA. The ends lost 6 bases at V and 10 bases at J; junction bases unmatched: 20. There are 16 residues in the CDR3. The CDR3 protein is CSVKRDQTGFPEELFF. The CDR3, as DNA: TGCAGCGTCAAGCGTGATCAGACAGGGTTCCCCGAGGAGCTGTTTTTT.

The chain is built from TRBV5-1 and TRBJ2-5; D might be TRBD1 (6 bases). This CDR3 spans 15 amino acids. V was clipped by 5 bases and J by 4 bases, with 18 bases between them. Germline loops: CDR1 SGHRS, CDR2 YFSETQ. The CDR3 DNA sequence: TGCGCCAGCAGGGCGGAAGCGACAGGCCGAGAGACCCAGTACTTC. It codes for CASRAEATGRETQYF. Full variable domain (remainder filled in from reference TRBV5-1 and TRBJ2-5): KAGVTQTPRYLIKTRGQQVTLSCSPISGHRSVSWYQQTPGQGLQFLFEYFSETQRNKGNFPGRFSGRQFSNSRSEMNVSTLELGDSALYLCASRAEATGRETQYFGPGTRLLVL.

The J gene is TRBJ2-2, the V gene TRBV18; D unclear. Deletions cut 0 bases from V and 4 bases from J, with 9 bases between. The CDR3 has 15 residues. Germline assignment: CDR1 KGHSH and CDR2 LQKENI. CDR3: CASSPPSRPTGELFF. The CDR3 DNA follows: TGTGCCAGCTCACCACCCTCCAGACCCACCGGGGAGCTGTTTTTT.

This clone was recorded a few times. The rearrangement joins TRBV13 to TRBJ1-6; D remains unclear. Trimming left V 6 bases short and J 6 bases short, with 15 bases between. This CDR3 comprises 15 residues. Germline values: CDR1 PRHDT, CDR2 FYEKMQ (reference sequence). The CDR3 reads CASRSRRLLNSPLHF. In DNA, the CDR3 is TGTGCCAGCAGGTCACGCAGGTTACTTAATTCACCCCTCCACTTT. Using reference TRBV13 and TRBJ1-6 for the parts outside the CDR3, the full variable domain is AAGVIQSPRHLIKEKRETATLKCYPIPRHDTVYWYQQGPGQDPQFLISFYEKMQSDKGSIPDRFSAQQFSDYHSELNMSSLELGDSALYFCASRSRRLLNSPLHFGNGTRLTVT.

This clone was counted a few times. V is TRBV2 and J is TRBJ1-1; D remains ambiguous. Trimming took off 4 bases at V and 1 base at J, with 10 bases between the two ends. This CDR3 region has 14 residues. Germline V gene sequence: CDR1 SNHLY, CDR2 FYNNEI. The CDR3 region is CASSGREENTEAFF. CDR3 nucleotide sequence: TGTGCCAGCAGTGGGCGGGAAGAGAACACTGAAGCTTTCTTT. Combining the CDR3 with reference TRBV2 and TRBJ1-1 gives the whole variable domain EPEVTQTPSHQVTQMGQEVILRCVPISNHLYFYWYRQILGQKVEFLVSFYNNEISEKSEIFDDQFSVERPDGSNFTLKIRSTKLEDSAMYFCASSGREENTEAFFGQGTRLTVV.

In its sample, this clone was seen a few times. The J gene is TRBJ2-1, the V gene TRBV4-3, with 9 nucleotides matching TRBD2. J lost 8 bases, V lost 0 bases, and 8 bases had no gene match. This CDR3 has 16 amino acids. Germline values: CDR1 LGHNA, CDR2 YSLEER. The DNA of the CDR3 is TGCGCCAGCAGCCAAGAATCGCGGGGGGGCCGAGATGAGCAGTTCTTC. Translation gives CASSQESRGGRDEQFF.

In its sample, this clone was seen a few times. The V and J genes are TRBV19 and TRBJ1-5; a weak D match, TRBD1 (6 bases). CDR1 is LNHDA and CDR2 is SQIVND in the germline V gene (reference sequence). The CDR3 extends over 14 amino acids. V was shortened by 5 bases and J by 6 bases, with 14 bases between the two germline ends. In DNA, the CDR3 is TGTGCCAGTAGTGGTTCAGGGGCTGGTCAGCCCCAGCATTTT. It translates to CASSGSGAGQPQHF.

The chain has TRBV7-2 and TRBJ1-2, with D uncertain. The CDR3 spans 13 residues. V lost 5 bases and J lost 4, with 11 bases in between. Germline assignment: CDR1 SGHTA and CDR2 FQGNSA. CDR3 in amino acids: CASSPEGIYGYTF. CDR3 bases: TGTGCCAGCAGCCCGGAGGGAATCTATGGCTACACCTTC. Full variable domain (rest looked up from reference TRBV7-2 and TRBJ1-2): GAGVSQSPSNKVTEKGKDVELRCDPISGHTALYWYRQSLGQGLEFLIYFQGNSAPDKSGLPSDRFSAERTGGSVSTLTIQRTQQEDSAVYLCASSPEGIYGYTFGSGTRLTVV.